Listed below are T cell receptor beta chains from one sample, sequenced in a study of molecular identifiers for immune sequencing clone quantification. TCRdb processed the PCR reads anew with MiXCR; each CDR3 protein has one entry. Among roughly 630,000 distinct CDR3 sequences listed, 25% were seen once. Source material: naive CD8+ T cells from blood, with Jurkat cell RNA spiked in. The source of these receptors is a human donor in good health. Some libraries in this study had Jurkat cell RNA spiked in. The CDR3 runs from the conserved cysteine through the conserved F or W. A D gene is named only where the DNA matches it firmly. Clone sizes are given selectively: once, few, many, or a class where the clone is expanded.

CDR3 length | D gene | J gene | V gene | clone size | CDR3 DNA | CDR3 protein
15 | . | TRBJ1-2 | TRBV20-1 | . | TGCAGTGCTAGAGTTGCAGGGTACGTTGGCTATGGCTACACCTTC | CSARVAGYVGYGYTF
15 | . | TRBJ1-1 | TRBV4-1 | many | TGCGCCAGCAGCCAATGGGACCCCCAGAACACTGAAGCTTTCTTT | CASSQWDPQNTEAFF
15 | . | TRBJ1-4 | TRBV7-9 | once | TGTGCCAGCAGCTTAGACGAAGGGGATCGGGAAAAACTGTTTTTT | CASSLDEGDREKLFF
17 | TRBD2 | TRBJ2-7 | TRBV12-3/TRBV12-4 | few | TGTGCCAGCAGTTTAGGGCTACTAGCGGGGCAGACTTACGAGCAGTACTTC | CASSLGLLAGQTYEQYF
17 | TRBD2 | TRBJ2-3 | TRBV4-1 | . | TGCGCCAGCAGCCAGGCGAACGGGAGGGCCCTCACAGATACGCAGTATTTT | CASSQANGRALTDTQYF
15 | . | TRBJ2-7 | TRBV6-2/TRBV6-3 | . | TGTGCCAGCAGTCGCGGGGACAGAAGCTCCTACGAGCAGTACTTC | CASSRGDRSSYEQYF
13 | . | TRBJ2-7 | TRBV4-3 | many | TGCGCCAGCAGCCCCGGCCGGAACTACGAGCAGTACTTC | CASSPGRNYEQYF
13 | . | TRBJ2-7 | TRBV5-6 | few | TGTGCCAGCAGCTATACAGGGTCGAGTGAGCAGTACTTC | CASSYTGSSEQYF
13 | . | TRBJ2-7 | TRBV19 | . | TGTGCCACCTCGCCGGGACATCTCTACGAGCAGTACTTC | CATSPGHLYEQYF
15 | TRBD1 | TRBJ2-5 | TRBV12-3/TRBV12-4 | many | TGTGCCAGCAGTTTTAGGACAGGGGGCTTGGAGACCCAGTACTTC | CASSFRTGGLETQYF
14 | TRBD1 | TRBJ2-1 | TRBV12-3/TRBV12-4 | few | TGTGCCAGCATTGACAGGGGCTCCTACAATGAGCAGTTCTTC | CASIDRGSYNEQFF
14 | TRBD1 | TRBJ2-7 | TRBV11-2 | few | TGTGCCAGCAGCCATGAGGGACAGGGCTCCGAGCAGTACTTC | CASSHEGQGSEQYF
14 | TRBD1 | TRBJ1-1 | TRBV29-1 | many | TGCAGCGTGACCGGGACAGGGGAGTTGACTGAAGCTTTCTTT | CSVTGTGELTEAFF
14 | . | TRBJ2-7 | TRBV11-2 | . | TGTGCCAGCAGCTTACTTGCCGGCTCCTACGAGCAGTACTTC | CASSLLAGSYEQYF
17 | . | TRBJ2-1 | TRBV5-8 | . | TGTGCCAGCAGCTTGGAGGTCGGGATCAGCTCCTACAATGAGCAGTTCTTC | CASSLEVGISSYNEQFF
14 | . | TRBJ1-2 | TRBV12-5 | few | TGTGCTAGTGGTTTGTTAGGGGGGGTCGAGGGCTACACCTTC | CASGLLGGVEGYTF
16 | TRBD2 | TRBJ2-1 | TRBV27 | many | TGTGCCAGCAGTTTATTCCTAGCGGGGGACGACAATGAGCAGTTCTTC | CASSLFLAGDDNEQFF
13 | . | TRBJ2-7 | TRBV12-5 | few | TGTGCTAGTGGTTTGGACAGCTCCTACGAGCAGTACTTC | CASGLDSSYEQYF
15 | . | TRBJ1-2 | TRBV28 | . | TGTGCCAGCAGTTACAGGCTTGACGCGAACTATGGCTACACCTTC | CASSYRLDANYGYTF
17 | . | TRBJ1-1 | TRBV7-8 | . | TGTGCCAGCAGCTTAGTCCATTCGGCGGCGGGGAACACTGAAGCTTTCTTT | CASSLVHSAAGNTEAFF
15 | TRBD2 | TRBJ2-3 | TRBV30 | few | TGTGCCTGGAGTGCGGGACTAGCTTTTTTCGATACGCAGTATTTT | CAWSAGLAFFDTQYF
20 | TRBD1 | TRBJ1-5 | TRBV4-3 | few | TGCGCCAGCAGCCAAGGGGGATACGGGACAGGGGGCTCCCGGGCCGGGCCCCAGCATTTT | CASSQGGYGTGGSRAGPQHF
14 | . | TRBJ2-4 | TRBV12-5 | many | TGTGCTAGTGGTTGGGAGGACAACAAAAACATTCAGTACTTC | CASGWEDNKNIQYF
13 | . | TRBJ2-3 | TRBV19 | . | TGTGCCAGCCGAGAGGGCCCCCCAAATACGCAGTATTTT | CASREGPPNTQYF
16 | TRBD1 | TRBJ2-7 | TRBV3-1 | few | TGTGCCAGCAGCCATCACGGCCGGGACAGGGGGCTTAAGCAGTACTTC | CASSHHGRDRGLKQYF
15 | . | TRBJ1-3 | TRBV29-1 | many | TGCAGCGTTGAAGGCTACGGGACGTCTGGAAACACCATATATTTT | CSVEGYGTSGNTIYF
15 | . | TRBJ2-7 | TRBV4-1 | many | TGCGCCAGCAGCCCGGGGGGACAGGCAACCTACGAGCAGTACTTC | CASSPGGQATYEQYF
16 | . | TRBJ1-2 | TRBV4-1 | . | TGCGCCAGCAGCCAAGTCACGCAGGGTCTGTTCTATGGCTACACCTTC | CASSQVTQGLFYGYTF
13 | . | TRBJ2-7 | TRBV28 | many | TGTGCCAGCATCGAGGGTCCCACCTACGAGCAGTACTTC | CASIEGPTYEQYF
17 | . | TRBJ1-5 | TRBV5-6 | . | TGTGCCAGCAGCTTTTGGACCGAACCGCGGGAGGGTCAGCCCCAGCATTTT | CASSFWTEPREGQPQHF
15 | . | TRBJ2-6 | TRBV7-6 | many | TGTGCCAGCAGCCCGACCCCTGGTGGGGCCAACGTCCTGACTTTC | CASSPTPGGANVLTF
14 | TRBD1 | TRBJ2-7 | TRBV2 | few | TGTGCCAGCAGTTCATCCGGGACAGTCCCCGAGCAGCACTTC | CASSSSGTVPEQHF
15 | . | TRBJ2-1 | TRBV27 | many | TGTGCCAGCAGTTTTGTGTCGCCGGCGCCCGAGGAGCAGTTCTTC | CASSFVSPAPEEQFF
13 | . | TRBJ2-3 | TRBV4-3 | many | TGCGCCAGCAGCCAGAGAGCCGGAGATACGCAGTATTTT | CASSQRAGDTQYF
14 | TRBD1 | TRBJ2-3 | TRBV20-1 | few | TGCAGTGCCTTAGGGACAGACAGCACAGATACGCAGTATTTT | CSALGTDSTDTQYF
15 | TRBD1 | TRBJ2-7 | TRBV27 | few | TGTGCCAGCAGTTTATCAGGGGGCGGTGGCTACGAGCAGTACTTC | CASSLSGGGGYEQYF
17 | . | TRBJ2-1 | TRBV7-9 | . | TGTGCCAGCAGCTTTCCGGGGGTTCCCTCCTCCTACAATGAGCAGTTCTTC | CASSFPGVPSSYNEQFF
13 | . | TRBJ2-7 | TRBV9 | . | TGTGCCAGCAGCGATGCACTAGCCGGGGAGCAGTACTTC | CASSDALAGEQYF
15 | TRBD2 | TRBJ2-4 | TRBV7-2 | . | TGTGCCAGCAGCCCTTTGGGGGGGGGAGAAAACATTCAGTACTTC | CASSPLGGGENIQYF
14 | . | TRBJ1-2 | TRBV7-9 | . | TGTGCCAGCAGCCCAACAGGGCAAAACTATGGCTACACCTTC | CASSPTGQNYGYTF
13 | . | TRBJ2-7 | TRBV19 | . | TGTGCCAGTAGTATAAACACGCCTTACGAGCAGTACTTC | CASSINTPYEQYF
15 | TRBD2 | TRBJ2-3 | TRBV18 | many | TGTGCCAGCTCGTCGCGGGGGGATGGCACAGATACGCAGTATTTT | CASSSRGDGTDTQYF
16 | . | TRBJ2-7 | TRBV30 | many | TGTGCCTGGAGTCTGACGAGGTGGGGGCGCTTCAACGAGCAGTACTTC | CAWSLTRWGRFNEQYF
15 | . | TRBJ2-5 | TRBV20-1 | few | TGCAGTGCTAGAGATCAAAGCACAGCTCAAGAGACCCAGTACTTC | CSARDQSTAQETQYF
17 | . | TRBJ2-2 | TRBV11-2 | few | TGTGCCAGCAGCTTAGATAGCCCAAACCCCTACACCGGGGAGCTGTTTTTT | CASSLDSPNPYTGELFF
16 | TRBD2 | TRBJ2-2 | TRBV28 | . | TGTGCCAGCAGTCCGTTAGCGGGATCGTTCGCCGGGGAGCTGTTTTTT | CASSPLAGSFAGELFF
13 | . | TRBJ2-4 | TRBV7-9 | . | TGTGCCAGCAGCCCTGGGGATAGAAACATTCAGTACTTC | CASSPGDRNIQYF
14 | . | TRBJ1-1 | TRBV5-1 | many | TGCGCCTCCCGGGCGAGCCTCATGAACACTGAAGCTTTCTTT | CASRASLMNTEAFF